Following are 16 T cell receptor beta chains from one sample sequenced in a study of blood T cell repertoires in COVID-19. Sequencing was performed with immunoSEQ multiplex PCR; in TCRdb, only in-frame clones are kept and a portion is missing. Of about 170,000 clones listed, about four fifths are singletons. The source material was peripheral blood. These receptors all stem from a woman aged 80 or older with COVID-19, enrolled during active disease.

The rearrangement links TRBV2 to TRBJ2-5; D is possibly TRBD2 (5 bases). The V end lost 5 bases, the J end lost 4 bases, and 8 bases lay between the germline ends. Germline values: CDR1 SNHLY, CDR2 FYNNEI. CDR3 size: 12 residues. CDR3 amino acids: CASSMGAETQYF. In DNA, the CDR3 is TGTGCCAGCAGTATGGGAGCAGAGACCCAGTACTTC.

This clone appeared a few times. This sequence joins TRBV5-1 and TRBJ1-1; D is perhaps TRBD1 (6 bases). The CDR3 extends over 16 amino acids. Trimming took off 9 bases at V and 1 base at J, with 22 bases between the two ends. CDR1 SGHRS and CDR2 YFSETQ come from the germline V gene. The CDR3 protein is CATTDLTRGANTEAFF. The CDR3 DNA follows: TGCGCCACCACTGATCTGACCCGGGGGGCGAACACTGAAGCTTTCTTT. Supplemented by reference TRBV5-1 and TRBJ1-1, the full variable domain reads KAGVTQTPRYLIKTRGQQVTLSCSPISGHRSVSWYQQTPGQGLQFLFEYFSETQRNKGNFPGRFSGRQFSNSRSEMNVSTLELGDSALYLCATTDLTRGANTEAFFGQGTRLTVV.

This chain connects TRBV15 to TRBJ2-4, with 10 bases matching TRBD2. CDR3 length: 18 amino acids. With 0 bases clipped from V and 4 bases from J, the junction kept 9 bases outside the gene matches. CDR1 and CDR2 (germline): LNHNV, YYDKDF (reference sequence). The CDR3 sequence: CATSRDGPWTSGKNIQYF. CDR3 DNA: TGTGCCACCAGCAGAGATGGCCCCTGGACTAGCGGTAAAAACATTCAGTACTTC.

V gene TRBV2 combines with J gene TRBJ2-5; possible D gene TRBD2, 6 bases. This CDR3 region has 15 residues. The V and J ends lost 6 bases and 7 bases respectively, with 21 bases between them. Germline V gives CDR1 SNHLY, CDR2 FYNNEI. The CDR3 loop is CASRTAGSAGGTQYF. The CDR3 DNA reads TGTGCCAGCAGAACAGCCGGGAGCGCCGGGGGGACCCAGTACTTC. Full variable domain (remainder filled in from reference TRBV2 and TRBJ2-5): EPEVTQTPSHQVTQMGQEVILRCVPISNHLYFYWYRQILGQKVEFLVSFYNNEISEKSEIFDDQFSVERPDGSNFTLKIRSTKLEDSAMYFCASRTAGSAGGTQYFGPGTRLLVL.

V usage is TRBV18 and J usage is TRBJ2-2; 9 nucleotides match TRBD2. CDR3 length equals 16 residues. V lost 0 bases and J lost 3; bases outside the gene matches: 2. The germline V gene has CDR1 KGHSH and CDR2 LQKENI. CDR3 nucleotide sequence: TGTGCCAGCTCACCACCTGGCGGGAGGGACACCGGGGAGCTGTTTTTT. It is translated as CASSPPGGRDTGELFF.

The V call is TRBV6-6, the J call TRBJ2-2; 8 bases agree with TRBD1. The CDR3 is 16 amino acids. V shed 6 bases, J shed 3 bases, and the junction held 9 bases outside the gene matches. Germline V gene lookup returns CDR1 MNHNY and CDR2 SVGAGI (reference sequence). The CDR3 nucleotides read TGTGCCAGCAGCCCCGGACAGGGAGTCGACACCGGGGAGCTGTTTTTT. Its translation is CASSPGQGVDTGELFF.

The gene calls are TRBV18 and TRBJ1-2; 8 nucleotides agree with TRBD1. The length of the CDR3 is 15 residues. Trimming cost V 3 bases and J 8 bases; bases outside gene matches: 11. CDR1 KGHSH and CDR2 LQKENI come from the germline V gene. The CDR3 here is CASSPLQGVSKGYTF. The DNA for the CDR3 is TGTGCCAGCTCACCGTTACAGGGGGTCTCAAAAGGCTACACCTTC.

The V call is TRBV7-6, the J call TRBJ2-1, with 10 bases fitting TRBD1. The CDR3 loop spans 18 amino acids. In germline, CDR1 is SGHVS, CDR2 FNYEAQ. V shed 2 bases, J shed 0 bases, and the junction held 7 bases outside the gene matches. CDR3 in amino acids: CASSLFRRTGGSYNEQFF. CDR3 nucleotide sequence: TGTGCCAGCAGCTTATTTAGGCGGACAGGGGGCTCCTACAATGAGCAGTTCTTC.

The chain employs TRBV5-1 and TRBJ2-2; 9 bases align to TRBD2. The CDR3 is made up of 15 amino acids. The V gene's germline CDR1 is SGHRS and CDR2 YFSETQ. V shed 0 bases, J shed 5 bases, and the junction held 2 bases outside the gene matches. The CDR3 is CASSLELAGTGELFF. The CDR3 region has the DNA TGCGCCAGCAGCTTGGAGCTAGCGGGAACCGGGGAGCTGTTTTTT.

DNA of the CDR3: TGTGCCAGCAGCTCCGGGACAGTTAATGAAAAACTGTTTTTT. Protein sequence: CASSSGTVNEKLFF. This chain links TRBV28 with TRBJ1-4; 7 positions match TRBD1. Germline assignment: CDR1 MDHEN and CDR2 SYDVKM. This CDR3 has 14 amino acids. The trim removed 6 bases at V and 4 bases at J, leaving 5 bases unmatched.

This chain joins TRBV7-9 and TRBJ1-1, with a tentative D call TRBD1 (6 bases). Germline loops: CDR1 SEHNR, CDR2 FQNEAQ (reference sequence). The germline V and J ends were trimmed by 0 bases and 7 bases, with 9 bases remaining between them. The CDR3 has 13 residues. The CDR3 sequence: CASSLAQGSEAFF. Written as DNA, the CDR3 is TGTGCCAGCAGCTTAGCTCAGGGGAGTGAAGCTTTCTTT.

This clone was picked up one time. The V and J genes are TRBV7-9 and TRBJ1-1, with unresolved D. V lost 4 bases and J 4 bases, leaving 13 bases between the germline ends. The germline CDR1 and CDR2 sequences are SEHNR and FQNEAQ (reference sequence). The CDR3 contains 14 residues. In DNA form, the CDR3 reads TGTGCCAGCAGCTCCCCCGTTTCGGGCACTGAAGCTTTCTTT. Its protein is CASSSPVSGTEAFF.

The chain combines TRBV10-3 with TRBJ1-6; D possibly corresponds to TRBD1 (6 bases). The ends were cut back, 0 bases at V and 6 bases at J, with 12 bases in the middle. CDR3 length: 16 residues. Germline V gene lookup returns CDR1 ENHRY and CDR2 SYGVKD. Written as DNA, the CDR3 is TGTGCCATCAGTGAGTCATCGGGGGGCACTAATTCACCCCTCCACTTT. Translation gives CAISESSGGTNSPLHF.

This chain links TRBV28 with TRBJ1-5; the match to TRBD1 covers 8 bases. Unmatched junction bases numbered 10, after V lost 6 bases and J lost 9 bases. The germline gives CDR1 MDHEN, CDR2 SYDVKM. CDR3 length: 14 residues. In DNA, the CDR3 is TGTGCCAGCAGCGAGAGGACAGGGCTTTGGCCCCAGCATTTT. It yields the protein CASSERTGLWPQHF.

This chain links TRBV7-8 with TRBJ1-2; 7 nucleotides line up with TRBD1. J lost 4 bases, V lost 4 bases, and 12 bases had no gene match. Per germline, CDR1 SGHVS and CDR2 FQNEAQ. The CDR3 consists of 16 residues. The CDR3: CASSSRRQGPTYGYTF. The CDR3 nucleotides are TGTGCCAGCAGCTCCCGGAGACAGGGCCCCACCTATGGCTACACCTTC.

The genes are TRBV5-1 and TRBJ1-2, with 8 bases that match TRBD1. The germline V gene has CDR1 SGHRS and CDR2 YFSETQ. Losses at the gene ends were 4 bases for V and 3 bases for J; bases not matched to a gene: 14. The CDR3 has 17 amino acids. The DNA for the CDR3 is TGCGCCAGCAGCCACCGCGCAGGGGGCGCGGGTGACTATGGCTACACCTTC. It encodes CASSHRAGGAGDYGYTF.